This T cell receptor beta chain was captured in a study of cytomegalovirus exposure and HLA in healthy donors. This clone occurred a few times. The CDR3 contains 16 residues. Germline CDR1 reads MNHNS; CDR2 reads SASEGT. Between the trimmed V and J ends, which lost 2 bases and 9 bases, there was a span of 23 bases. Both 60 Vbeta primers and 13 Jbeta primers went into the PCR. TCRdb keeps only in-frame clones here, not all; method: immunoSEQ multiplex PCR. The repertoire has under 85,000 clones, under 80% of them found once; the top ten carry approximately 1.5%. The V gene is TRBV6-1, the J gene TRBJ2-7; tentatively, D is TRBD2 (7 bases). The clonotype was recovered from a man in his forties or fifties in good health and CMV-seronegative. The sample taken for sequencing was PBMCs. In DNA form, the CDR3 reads TGTGCCAGCAGTGAACTATTCCAAGCGGGGACAAGAGCGCAGTACTTC. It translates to CASSELFQAGTRAQYF.